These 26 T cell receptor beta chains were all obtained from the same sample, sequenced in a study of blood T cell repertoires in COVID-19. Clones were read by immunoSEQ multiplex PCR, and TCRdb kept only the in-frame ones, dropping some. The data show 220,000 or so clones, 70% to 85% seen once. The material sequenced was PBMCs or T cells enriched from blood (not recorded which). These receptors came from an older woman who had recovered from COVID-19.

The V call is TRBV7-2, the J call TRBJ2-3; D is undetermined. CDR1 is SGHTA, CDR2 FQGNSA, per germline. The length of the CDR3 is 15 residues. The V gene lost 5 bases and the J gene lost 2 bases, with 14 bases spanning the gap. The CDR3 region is CASSPMSVPTDTQYF. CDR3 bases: TGTGCCAGCAGCCCCATGAGTGTCCCCACAGATACGCAGTATTTT.

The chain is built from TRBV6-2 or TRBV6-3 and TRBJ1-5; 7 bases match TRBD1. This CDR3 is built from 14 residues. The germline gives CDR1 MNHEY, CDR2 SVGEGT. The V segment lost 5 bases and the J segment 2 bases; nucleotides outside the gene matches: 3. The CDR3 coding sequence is TGTGCCAGCAGTCAGGGGGGCGGCAATCAGCCCCAGCATTTT. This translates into CASSQGGGNQPQHF.

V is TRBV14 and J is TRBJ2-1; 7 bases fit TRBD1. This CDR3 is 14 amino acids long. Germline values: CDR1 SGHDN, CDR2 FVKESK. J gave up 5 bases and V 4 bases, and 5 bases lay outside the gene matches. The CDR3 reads CASSRQGPNNEQFF. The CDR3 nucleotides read TGTGCCAGCAGCCGACAGGGCCCAAACAATGAGCAGTTCTTC. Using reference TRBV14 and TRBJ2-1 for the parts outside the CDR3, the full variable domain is EAGVTQFPSHSVIEKGQTVTLRCDPISGHDNLYWYRRVMGKEIKFLLHFVKESKQDESGMPNNRFLAERTGGTYSTLKVQPAELEDSGVYFCASSRQGPNNEQFFGPGTRLTVL.

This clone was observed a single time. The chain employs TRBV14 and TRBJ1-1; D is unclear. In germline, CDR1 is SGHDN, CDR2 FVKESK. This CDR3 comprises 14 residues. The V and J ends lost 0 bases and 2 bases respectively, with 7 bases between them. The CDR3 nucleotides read TGTGCCAGCAGCCAAGAATTACACAACACTGAAGCTTTCTTT. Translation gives CASSQELHNTEAFF.

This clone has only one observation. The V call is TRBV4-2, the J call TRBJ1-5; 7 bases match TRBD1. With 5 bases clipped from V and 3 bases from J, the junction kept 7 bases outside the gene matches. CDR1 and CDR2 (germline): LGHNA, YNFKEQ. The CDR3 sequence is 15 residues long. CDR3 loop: CASSANRGSNQPQHF. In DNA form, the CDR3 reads TGTGCCAGCAGCGCCAACAGGGGTTCCAATCAGCCCCAGCATTTT.

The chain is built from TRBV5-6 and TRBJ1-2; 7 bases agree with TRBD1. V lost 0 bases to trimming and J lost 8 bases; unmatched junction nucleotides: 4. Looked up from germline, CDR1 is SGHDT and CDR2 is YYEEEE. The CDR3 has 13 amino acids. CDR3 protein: CASSLDRGGGYTF. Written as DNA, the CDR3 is TGTGCCAGCAGCTTGGACAGGGGAGGAGGCTACACCTTC.

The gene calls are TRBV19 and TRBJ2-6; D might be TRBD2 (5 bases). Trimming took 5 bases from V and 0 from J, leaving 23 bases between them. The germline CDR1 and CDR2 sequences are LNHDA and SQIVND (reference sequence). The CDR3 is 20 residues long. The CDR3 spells CASSGELDPRVDSGANVLTF. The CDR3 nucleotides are TGTGCCAGTAGTGGGGAGCTAGACCCTAGGGTTGACTCTGGGGCCAACGTCCTGACTTTC.

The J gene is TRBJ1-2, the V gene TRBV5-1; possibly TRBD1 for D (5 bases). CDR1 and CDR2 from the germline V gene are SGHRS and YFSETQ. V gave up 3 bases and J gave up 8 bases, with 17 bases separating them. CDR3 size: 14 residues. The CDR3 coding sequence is TGCGCCAGCAGCTGGGTGCAGGGTTCAGGCGGCTACACCTTC. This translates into CASSWVQGSGGYTF.

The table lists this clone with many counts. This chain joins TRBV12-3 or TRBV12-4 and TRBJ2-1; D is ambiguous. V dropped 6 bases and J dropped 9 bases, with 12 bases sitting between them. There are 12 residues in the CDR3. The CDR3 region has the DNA TGTGCCAGCAGAGAGGCAATGGGTGAGCAGTTCTTC. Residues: CASREAMGEQFF.

The CDR3 spells CASSGGSSTDTQYF. The CDR3 coding sequence is TGTGCCAGCAGCGGTGGCAGTAGCACAGATACGCAGTATTTT. The genes are TRBV7-3 and TRBJ2-3; D remains ambiguous. The CDR3 is made up of 14 amino acids. V was cut by 5 bases and J by 0 bases, with 9 bases left in between. The V gene's germline CDR1 is SGHTA and CDR2 FQGTGA. The entire variable domain, with the rest obtained from reference TRBV7-3 and TRBJ2-3, is as follows: GAGVSQTPSNKVTEKGKYVELRCDPISGHTALYWYRQSLGQGPEFLIYFQGTGAADDSGLPNDRFFAVRPEGSVSTLKIQRTERGDSAVYLCASSGGSSTDTQYFGPGTRLTVL.

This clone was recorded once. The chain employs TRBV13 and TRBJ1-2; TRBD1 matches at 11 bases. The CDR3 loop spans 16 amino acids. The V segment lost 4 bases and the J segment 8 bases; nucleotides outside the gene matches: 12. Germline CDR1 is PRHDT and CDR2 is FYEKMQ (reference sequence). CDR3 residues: CASSSLLGQGAEGYTF. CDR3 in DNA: TGTGCCAGCAGCTCGCTACTCGGACAGGGGGCGGAGGGCTACACCTTC.

The CDR3 reads CASTHNGDTQYF. In DNA, the CDR3 is TGTGCCAGCACTCATAACGGTGATACGCAGTATTTT. The chain joins TRBV11-1 to TRBJ2-3, with no clear D. With 7 bases removed from V and 6 bases from J, the gap between germline ends came to 11 bases. The germline CDR1 and CDR2 sequences are SGHAT and FQDESV (reference sequence). CDR3 length: 12 residues.

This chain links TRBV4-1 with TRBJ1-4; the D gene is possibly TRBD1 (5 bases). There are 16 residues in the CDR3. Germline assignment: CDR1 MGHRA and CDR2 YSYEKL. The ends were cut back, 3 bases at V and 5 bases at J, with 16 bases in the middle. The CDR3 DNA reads TGCGCCAGCAGCCAGGAGGTGGGGGAGGGAAATGAAAAACTGTTTTTT. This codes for CASSQEVGEGNEKLFF.

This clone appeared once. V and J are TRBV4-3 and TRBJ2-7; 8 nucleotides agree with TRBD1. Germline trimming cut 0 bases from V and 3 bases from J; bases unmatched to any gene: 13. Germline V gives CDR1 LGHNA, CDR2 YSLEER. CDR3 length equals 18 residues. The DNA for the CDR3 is TGCGCCAGCAGCCAAGACAGGGTTCAGGGGGCCACTCTCTACGAGCAGTACTTC. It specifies CASSQDRVQGATLYEQYF.

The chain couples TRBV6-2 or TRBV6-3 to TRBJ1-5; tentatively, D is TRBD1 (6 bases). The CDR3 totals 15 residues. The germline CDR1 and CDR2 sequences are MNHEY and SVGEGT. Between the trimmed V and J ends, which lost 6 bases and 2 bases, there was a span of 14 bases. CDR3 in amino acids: CASSRQGRGNQPQHF. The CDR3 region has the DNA TGTGCCAGCAGCCGCCAGGGGAGAGGCAATCAGCCCCAGCATTTT.

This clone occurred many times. This CDR3 reads CATSTGDLSEKLFF. The CDR3 DNA sequence: TGTGCCACCAGCACAGGGGATTTGAGTGAAAAACTGTTTTTT. This chain uses TRBV15 with TRBJ1-4, with a weak D call TRBD1 (6 bases). In germline, CDR1 is LNHNV, CDR2 YYDKDF (reference sequence). Trimming stripped 4 bases from V and 7 bases from J, with 13 bases between. The CDR3 sequence is 14 residues long.

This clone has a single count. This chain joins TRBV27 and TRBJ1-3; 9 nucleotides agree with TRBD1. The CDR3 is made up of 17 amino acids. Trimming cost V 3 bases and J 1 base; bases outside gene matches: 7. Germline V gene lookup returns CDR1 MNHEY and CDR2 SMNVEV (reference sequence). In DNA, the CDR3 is TGTGCCAGCAGTTTTACCGGGACAGGGAAATCTGGAAACACCATATATTTT. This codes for CASSFTGTGKSGNTIYF.

The CDR3 region has the DNA TGTGCCAGCAGCGCTCAGACTAGCGGGAGAGAATCGGATACGCAGTATTTT. This codes for CASSAQTSGRESDTQYF. The gene calls are TRBV7-6 and TRBJ2-3, with TRBD2 matching 12 bases. Trimming cost V 5 bases and J 6 bases; bases outside gene matches: 12. The V gene's germline CDR1 is SGHVS and CDR2 FNYEAQ. The CDR3 covers 17 residues. Using reference TRBV7-6 and TRBJ2-3 for the parts outside the CDR3, the full variable domain is GAGVSQSPRYKVTKRGQDVALRCDPISGHVSLYWYRQALGQGPEFLTYFNYEAQQDKSGLPNDRFSAERPEGSISTLTIQRTEQRDSAMYRCASSAQTSGRESDTQYFGPGTRLTVL.

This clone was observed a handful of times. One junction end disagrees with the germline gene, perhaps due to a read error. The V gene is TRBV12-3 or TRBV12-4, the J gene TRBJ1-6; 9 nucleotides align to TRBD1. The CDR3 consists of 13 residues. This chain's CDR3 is CASSLGTGRPLHF. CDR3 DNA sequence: TGTGCCAGCAGCTTAGGGACAGGGAGGCCCCTCCACTTT.

The CDR3 sequence is CASRKGGGARDTQYF. DNA for the CDR3: TGTGCCAGCAGAAAAGGTGGCGGGGCTAGGGATACGCAGTATTTT. This chain links TRBV5-4 with TRBJ2-3, with D perhaps matching TRBD2 (6 bases). The CDR3 runs 15 residues. In germline, CDR1 is SGHNT, CDR2 YYREEE (reference sequence). V lost 5 bases to trimming and J lost 6 bases, with 19 bases between them.

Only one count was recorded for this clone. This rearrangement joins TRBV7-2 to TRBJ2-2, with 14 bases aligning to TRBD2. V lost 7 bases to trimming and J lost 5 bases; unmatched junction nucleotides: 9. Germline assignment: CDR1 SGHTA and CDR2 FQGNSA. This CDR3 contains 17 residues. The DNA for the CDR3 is TGTGCCAGCAACGGAAGACTAGCGGGAGGGAGGACCGGGGAGCTGTTTTTT. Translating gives CASNGRLAGGRTGELFF.

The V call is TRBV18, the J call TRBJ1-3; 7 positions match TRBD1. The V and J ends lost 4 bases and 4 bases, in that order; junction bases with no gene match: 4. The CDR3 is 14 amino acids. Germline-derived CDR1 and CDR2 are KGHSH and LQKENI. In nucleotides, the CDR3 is TGTGCCAGCTCACTGGGGACAGACGGAAACACCATATATTTT. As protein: CASSLGTDGNTIYF.

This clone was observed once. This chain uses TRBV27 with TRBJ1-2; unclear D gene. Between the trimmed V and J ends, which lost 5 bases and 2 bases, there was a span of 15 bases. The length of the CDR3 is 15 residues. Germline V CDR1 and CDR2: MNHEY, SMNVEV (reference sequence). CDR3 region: CASSLREGRNYGYTF. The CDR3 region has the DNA TGTGCCAGCAGTCTCCGGGAAGGACGGAACTATGGCTACACCTTC.

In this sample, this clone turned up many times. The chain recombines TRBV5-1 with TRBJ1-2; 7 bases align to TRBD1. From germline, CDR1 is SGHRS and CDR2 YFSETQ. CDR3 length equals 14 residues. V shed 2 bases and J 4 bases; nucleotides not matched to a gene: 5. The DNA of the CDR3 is TGCGCCAGCAGCTTAACAGGGGTGGGCTATGGCTACACCTTC. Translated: CASSLTGVGYGYTF.

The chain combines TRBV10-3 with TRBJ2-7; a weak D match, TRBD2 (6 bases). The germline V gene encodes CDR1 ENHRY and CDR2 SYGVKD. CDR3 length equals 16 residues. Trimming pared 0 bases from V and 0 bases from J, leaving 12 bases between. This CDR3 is CAISESYGGTSYEQYF. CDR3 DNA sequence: TGTGCCATCAGTGAGTCGTACGGCGGGACCTCCTACGAGCAGTACTTC.

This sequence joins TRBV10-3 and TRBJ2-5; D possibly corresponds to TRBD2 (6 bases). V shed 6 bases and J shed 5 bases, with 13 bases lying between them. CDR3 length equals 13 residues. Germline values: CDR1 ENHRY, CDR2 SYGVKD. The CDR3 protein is CAIRGGGPETQYF. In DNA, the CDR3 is TGTGCCATCAGGGGGGGAGGACCGGAGACCCAGTACTTC.